This is a list of T cell receptor beta chains from one sample in a study of blood T cell repertoires in COVID-19. The method was immunoSEQ multiplex PCR; TCRdb's version includes in-frame clones alone and lacks a portion of them. This sample has around 220,000 clones, with 85% to 90% found just once. Material: peripheral blood. The source of these receptors is a middle-aged man with acute or convalescent COVID-19. The CDR3 runs from the conserved cysteine through the conserved F or W. A D gene is named only where the DNA matches it firmly. Some rows have no size entry. The others give once, few or many, or a class for an expanded clone.

CDR3 protein: CASNPGLASDTQYF
CDR3 DNA: TGCGCCAGCAACCCGGGACTAGCCTCAGATACGCAGTATTTT
V gene: TRBV23-1
clone size: NA
J gene: TRBJ2-3
D gene: TRBD2

CDR3 protein: CASSPWDRVTEAFF
CDR3 DNA: TGTGCCAGCAGCCCCTGGGACAGGGTCACTGAAGCTTTCTTT
V gene: TRBV5-6
clone size: once
J gene: TRBJ1-1
D gene: TRBD1

CDR3 protein: CASRDRQGTDTQYF
CDR3 DNA: TGTGCCAGCAGGGATCGACAGGGCACAGATACGCAGTATTTT
V gene: TRBV6-6
clone size: NA
J gene: TRBJ2-3
D gene: NA

CDR3 protein: CASSPGVSYEQYF
CDR3 DNA: TGTGCCAGCAGCCCCGGGGTCTCCTACGAGCAGTACTTC
V gene: TRBV11-3
clone size: NA
J gene: TRBJ2-7
D gene: NA

CDR3 protein: CASRPDRPGDTEAFF
CDR3 DNA: TGTGCCAGCAGACCCGACAGGCCCGGGGACACTGAAGCTTTCTTT
V gene: TRBV5-4
clone size: NA
J gene: TRBJ1-1
D gene: NA

CDR3 protein: CASSPETGPQPQHF
CDR3 DNA: TGTGCCAGCTCACCCGAGACAGGGCCTCAGCCCCAGCATTTT
V gene: TRBV18
clone size: NA
J gene: TRBJ1-5
D gene: TRBD1

CDR3 protein: CASSQTGIRNTGELFF
CDR3 DNA: TGCGCCAGCAGCCAAACAGGTATAAGGAACACCGGGGAGCTGTTTTTT
V gene: TRBV4-1
clone size: NA
J gene: TRBJ2-2
D gene: NA

CDR3 protein: CATSRDPRRQTQGNTEAFF
CDR3 DNA: TGTGCCACCAGCAGAGACCCGCGGCGACAGACCCAGGGGAACACTGAAGCTTTCTTT
V gene: TRBV15
clone size: once
J gene: TRBJ1-1
D gene: NA

CDR3 protein: CASSRRPHRASGGSTGELFF
CDR3 DNA: TGTGCCAGCAGTCGGAGACCCCATAGGGCTAGCGGGGGGTCCACCGGGGAGCTGTTTTTT
V gene: TRBV7-8
clone size: few
J gene: TRBJ2-2
D gene: TRBD2

CDR3 protein: CASSPTGGQSYEQYF
CDR3 DNA: TGTGCCAGCTCACCTACAGGGGGCCAGTCCTACGAGCAGTACTTC
V gene: TRBV18
clone size: NA
J gene: TRBJ2-7
D gene: TRBD1

CDR3 protein: CASRPVQGSNEKLFF
CDR3 DNA: TGTGCCAGCCGACCCGTACAGGGATCTAATGAAAAACTGTTTTTT
V gene: TRBV6-6
clone size: NA
J gene: TRBJ1-4
D gene: NA

CDR3 protein: CSGRDRAGNTIYF
CDR3 DNA: TGCAGCGGCCGGGACAGGGCTGGAAACACCATATATTTT
V gene: TRBV29-1
clone size: NA
J gene: TRBJ1-3
D gene: TRBD1

CDR3 protein: CASSLDSYEQYF
CDR3 DNA: TGTGCCAGCAGTCTGGACAGCTACGAGCAGTACTTC
V gene: TRBV25-1
clone size: NA
J gene: TRBJ2-7
D gene: NA

CDR3 protein: CSGTQGTNTEAFF
CDR3 DNA: TGCAGCGGAACACAGGGGACGAACACTGAAGCTTTCTTT
V gene: TRBV29-1
clone size: once
J gene: TRBJ1-1
D gene: TRBD1

CDR3 protein: CASSFTKRHLLYGYTF
CDR3 DNA: TGTGCCAGCAGCTTTACGAAGAGACACCTACTCTATGGCTACACCTTC
V gene: TRBV5-6
clone size: NA
J gene: TRBJ1-2
D gene: NA

CDR3 protein: CATQNPGGLGGYTF
CDR3 DNA: TGTGCCACCCAGAATCCAGGGGGCCTGGGTGGCTACACCTTC
V gene: TRBV25-1
clone size: NA
J gene: TRBJ1-2
D gene: TRBD1

CDR3 protein: CSVLTVPSEQYF
CDR3 DNA: TGCAGCGTTCTGACAGTTCCTAGCGAGCAGTACTTC
V gene: TRBV29-1
clone size: NA
J gene: TRBJ2-7
D gene: NA

CDR3 protein: CASSERGSTDTQYF
CDR3 DNA: TGTGCCAGCAGTGAGAGGGGGAGCACAGATACGCAGTATTTT
V gene: TRBV6-1
clone size: NA
J gene: TRBJ2-3
D gene: NA

CDR3 protein: CASSVDRGLRAFF
CDR3 DNA: TGTGCCAGCAGCGTCGACAGGGGGCTACGAGCTTTCTTT
V gene: TRBV6-5
clone size: NA
J gene: TRBJ1-1
D gene: TRBD1

CDR3 protein: CASRAPQARFNSPLHF
CDR3 DNA: TGTGCCAGCAGAGCCCCTCAGGCCCGGTTTAATTCACCCCTCCACTTT
V gene: TRBV6-6
clone size: NA
J gene: TRBJ1-6
D gene: NA

CDR3 protein: CASSPLAGNYGYTF
CDR3 DNA: TGTGCCAGCTCACCCCTCGCGGGCAACTATGGCTACACCTTC
V gene: TRBV18
clone size: once
J gene: TRBJ1-2
D gene: NA

CDR3 protein: CSARADYGYTF
CDR3 DNA: TGCAGTGCTAGGGCAGACTATGGCTACACCTTC
V gene: TRBV20-1
clone size: few
J gene: TRBJ1-2
D gene: NA

CDR3 protein: CASSLDRGNEQFF
CDR3 DNA: TGTGCCAGCAGCTTGGACAGGGGCAATGAGCAGTTCTTC
V gene: TRBV11-2
clone size: NA
J gene: TRBJ2-1
D gene: TRBD1

CDR3 protein: CASSLAQYYGYTF
CDR3 DNA: TGTGCCAGCAGCTTAGCACAGTACTATGGCTACACCTTC
V gene: TRBV11-2
clone size: NA
J gene: TRBJ1-2
D gene: NA

CDR3 protein: CASSLTGTEAFF
CDR3 DNA: TGTGCCAGCAGCTTAACAGGGACTGAAGCTTTCTTT
V gene: TRBV5-4
clone size: NA
J gene: TRBJ1-1
D gene: NA

CDR3 protein: CASTPPGDYSGNTIYF
CDR3 DNA: TGTGCCAGCACCCCCCCGGGGGATTACTCTGGAAACACCATATATTTT
V gene: TRBV25-1
clone size: once
J gene: TRBJ1-3
D gene: NA

CDR3 protein: CASKRHMNTEAFF
CDR3 DNA: TGTGCCAGCAAGAGGCATATGAACACTGAAGCTTTCTTT
V gene: TRBV6-5
clone size: few
J gene: TRBJ1-1
D gene: NA

CDR3 protein: CASSDGSGGTGQETQYF
CDR3 DNA: TGCGCCAGCAGTGACGGTAGCGGGGGGACTGGGCAAGAGACCCAGTACTTC
V gene: TRBV10-1
clone size: NA
J gene: TRBJ2-5
D gene: TRBD2

CDR3 protein: CASSSSGAGQPQHF
CDR3 DNA: TGTGCCAGCAGTTCCAGTGGGGCGGGACAGCCCCAGCATTTT
V gene: TRBV27
clone size: few
J gene: TRBJ1-5
D gene: NA

CDR3 protein: CASSLGDRDLYGYTF
CDR3 DNA: TGTGCCAGCAGCTTAGGGGACAGGGACCTATATGGCTACACCTTC
V gene: TRBV7-8
clone size: few
J gene: TRBJ1-2
D gene: TRBD1

CDR3 protein: CASSESLRNYGYTF
CDR3 DNA: TGTGCCAGCAGTGAGAGTCTGAGGAACTATGGCTACACCTTC
V gene: TRBV2
clone size: NA
J gene: TRBJ1-2
D gene: NA

CDR3 protein: CASSLGQGGNTIYF
CDR3 DNA: TGTGCCAGCAGCTTAGGACAGGGGGGAAACACCATATATTTT
V gene: TRBV7-9
clone size: few
J gene: TRBJ1-3
D gene: TRBD1

CDR3 protein: CASSLSGVNEQFF
CDR3 DNA: TGTGCCAGCAGTTTATCCGGGGTCAATGAGCAGTTCTTC
V gene: TRBV12-3/TRBV12-4
clone size: NA
J gene: TRBJ2-1
D gene: NA

CDR3 protein: CASSQTGGSYGYTF
CDR3 DNA: TGTGCCAGCAGCCAGACAGGGGGCAGCTATGGCTACACCTTC
V gene: TRBV7-9
clone size: NA
J gene: TRBJ1-2
D gene: TRBD1

CDR3 protein: CASSFGRRTTFSATDTQYF
CDR3 DNA: TGTGCCAGCAGCTTCGGGAGGCGGACAACGTTTTCGGCTACAGATACGCAGTATTTT
V gene: TRBV9
clone size: NA
J gene: TRBJ2-3
D gene: TRBD2

CDR3 protein: CASSGDLQNTEAFF
CDR3 DNA: TGTGCCAGCAGCGGCGACTTACAGAACACTGAAGCTTTCTTT
V gene: TRBV5-4
clone size: NA
J gene: TRBJ1-1
D gene: NA

CDR3 protein: CASSTSGTGGNEQYF
CDR3 DNA: TGTGCCAGCAGCACCTCCGGGACAGGGGGAAACGAGCAGTACTTC
V gene: TRBV6-5
clone size: NA
J gene: TRBJ2-7
D gene: TRBD1

CDR3 protein: CASSVAKDTQYF
CDR3 DNA: TGTGCCAGCAGCGTAGCCAAAGATACGCAGTATTTT
V gene: TRBV9
clone size: NA
J gene: TRBJ2-3
D gene: NA

CDR3 protein: CASSLTSGGRQETQYF
CDR3 DNA: TGCGCCAGCAGCTTGACTAGCGGGGGTAGACAAGAGACCCAGTACTTC
V gene: TRBV5-1
clone size: NA
J gene: TRBJ2-5
D gene: TRBD2

CDR3 protein: CATSRDLGPNTEAFF
CDR3 DNA: TGTGCCACCAGCAGAGATCTAGGCCCAAACACTGAAGCTTTCTTT
V gene: TRBV15
clone size: NA
J gene: TRBJ1-1
D gene: NA

CDR3 protein: CASRGELTDFYGYTF
CDR3 DNA: TGCGCCAGCAGAGGCGAACTGACTGACTTCTATGGCTACACCTTC
V gene: TRBV5-1
clone size: NA
J gene: TRBJ1-2
D gene: NA

CDR3 protein: CASSRTGGLKTQYF
CDR3 DNA: TGTGCCAGCAGCCGAACAGGGGGCTTGAAGACCCAGTACTTC
V gene: TRBV3-1/TRBV3-2
clone size: NA
J gene: TRBJ2-5
D gene: TRBD1